This is a list of T cell receptor beta chains from one sample in a study of lymphopenia after photon versus proton radiotherapy. Clones were sequenced by immunoSEQ multiplex PCR, and TCRdb holds only the in-frame ones, with some missing. Of 70,000 or so clones detected, just under 95% appear once; the ten largest clones hold 2.2%. The sample in question was peripheral blood, obtained from a patient treated with photon-based radiotherapy. All receptors come from a woman between 40 and 50 years old with cholangiocarcinoma. Each CDR3 is given without its conserved first and last residue. Rows may omit the clone size; those that give it use once, few, many or a size class.

V gene: TRBV5-1; J gene: TRBJ2-5; clone size: -; CDR3 protein: ASSKGTSQETQY
V gene: TRBV4-3; J gene: TRBJ1-4; clone size: -; CDR3 protein: ASSQDSGVREKLF
V gene: TRBV6-1; J gene: TRBJ2-5; clone size: -; CDR3 protein: ASSDGSGLETQY
V gene: TRBV15; J gene: TRBJ2-2; clone size: large; CDR3 protein: ATSFLAGELF
V gene: TRBV7-3; J gene: TRBJ1-3; clone size: -; CDR3 protein: ASAEGGEDNTIY
V gene: TRBV6-5; J gene: TRBJ2-7; clone size: -; CDR3 protein: ASTRGQGYEQY
V gene: TRBV27; J gene: TRBJ1-6; clone size: -; CDR3 protein: ASSRGGDNSPLH
V gene: TRBV5-8; J gene: TRBJ2-1; clone size: -; CDR3 protein: ASSLVLSSYNEQF
V gene: TRBV5-1; J gene: TRBJ2-3; clone size: -; CDR3 protein: ASSLVSSTDTQY
V gene: TRBV2; J gene: TRBJ1-1; clone size: once; CDR3 protein: ATKTGMNTEAF
V gene: TRBV7-6; J gene: TRBJ1-6; clone size: -; CDR3 protein: ASSSAYRGLNSPLH
V gene: TRBV27; J gene: TRBJ2-7; clone size: -; CDR3 protein: ASSSGVSYEQY
V gene: TRBV5-8; J gene: TRBJ1-1; clone size: -; CDR3 protein: ASSLGQGHTEAF
V gene: TRBV19; J gene: TRBJ1-2; clone size: -; CDR3 protein: ASIGQGRFYGYT
V gene: TRBV30; J gene: TRBJ1-1; clone size: -; CDR3 protein: AWSLTGFLDAF
V gene: TRBV6-5; J gene: TRBJ2-7; clone size: -; CDR3 protein: ASRLTINAYEQY
V gene: TRBV18; J gene: TRBJ1-5; clone size: -; CDR3 protein: ASSPRREGQPQH
V gene: TRBV19; J gene: TRBJ2-7; clone size: -; CDR3 protein: ASSSGGRPGEQY
V gene: TRBV27; J gene: TRBJ1-2; clone size: -; CDR3 protein: ALQVYGYT
V gene: TRBV6-5; J gene: TRBJ1-1; clone size: -; CDR3 protein: ASTETGTGGTEAF
V gene: TRBV27; J gene: TRBJ1-5; clone size: -; CDR3 protein: ASSLAAGNQPQH
V gene: TRBV14; J gene: TRBJ2-1; clone size: -; CDR3 protein: ASSRNAGTIPHEQF
V gene: TRBV2; J gene: TRBJ2-3; clone size: -; CDR3 protein: ASSEYGLRGSTDTQY
V gene: TRBV13; J gene: TRBJ2-7; clone size: -; CDR3 protein: ASSTGTSGNPYEQY
V gene: TRBV2; J gene: TRBJ2-5; clone size: -; CDR3 protein: ATVKKGAQETQY
V gene: TRBV4-3; J gene: TRBJ1-2; clone size: -; CDR3 protein: ASSQGVRGQNGYT
V gene: TRBV4-1; J gene: TRBJ1-1; clone size: -; CDR3 protein: ASSLTGEGRGTEAF
V gene: TRBV18; J gene: TRBJ2-5; clone size: -; CDR3 protein: ASSPDSVQETQY
V gene: TRBV18; J gene: TRBJ2-5; clone size: -; CDR3 protein: ASSPSQETQY
V gene: TRBV5-1; J gene: TRBJ1-4; clone size: -; CDR3 protein: ASSRGAGGNEKLF
V gene: TRBV6-1; J gene: TRBJ2-7; clone size: -; CDR3 protein: ASREFRDRDSYEQY
V gene: TRBV5-1; J gene: TRBJ1-3; clone size: -; CDR3 protein: ASSLAGNTGNTIY
V gene: TRBV28; J gene: TRBJ2-1; clone size: -; CDR3 protein: ASSQTRTRRTYNEQF
V gene: TRBV28; J gene: TRBJ2-2; clone size: -; CDR3 protein: ASRNPGHGEHTGELF
V gene: TRBV27; J gene: TRBJ2-2; clone size: -; CDR3 protein: ASVFGSGTYSNTGELF
V gene: TRBV5-1; J gene: TRBJ1-6; clone size: -; CDR3 protein: ASSPTVWNSPLH
V gene: TRBV5-3; J gene: TRBJ1-1; clone size: -; CDR3 protein: ARSLSRGAPSTEAF